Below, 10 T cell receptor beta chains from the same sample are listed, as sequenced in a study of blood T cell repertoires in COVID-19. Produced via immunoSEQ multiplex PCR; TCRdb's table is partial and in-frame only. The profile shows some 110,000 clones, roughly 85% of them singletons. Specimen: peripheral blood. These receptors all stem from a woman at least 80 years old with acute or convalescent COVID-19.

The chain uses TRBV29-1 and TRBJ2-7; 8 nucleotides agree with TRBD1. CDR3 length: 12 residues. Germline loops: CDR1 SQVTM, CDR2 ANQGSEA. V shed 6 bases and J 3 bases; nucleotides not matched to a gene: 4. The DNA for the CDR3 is TGCAGCGTCCTTACAGGGGGCTACGAGCAGTACTTC. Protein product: CSVLTGGYEQYF.

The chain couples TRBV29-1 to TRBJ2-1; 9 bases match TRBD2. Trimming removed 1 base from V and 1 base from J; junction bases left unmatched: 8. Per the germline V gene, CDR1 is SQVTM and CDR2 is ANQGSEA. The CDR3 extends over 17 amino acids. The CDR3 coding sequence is TGCAGCGTTGAAGGCTCTGGGCGGGAGGGTTCCTACAATGAGCAGTTCTTC. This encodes CSVEGSGREGSYNEQFF.

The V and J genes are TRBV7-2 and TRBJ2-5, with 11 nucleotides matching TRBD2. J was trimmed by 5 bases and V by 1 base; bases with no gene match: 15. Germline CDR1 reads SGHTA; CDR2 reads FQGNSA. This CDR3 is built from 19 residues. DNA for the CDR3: TGTGCCAGCAGCTTAGTCCCTCCCTTAGCGGGAGGGCCCCGGGAGACCCAGTACTTC. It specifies CASSLVPPLAGGPRETQYF.

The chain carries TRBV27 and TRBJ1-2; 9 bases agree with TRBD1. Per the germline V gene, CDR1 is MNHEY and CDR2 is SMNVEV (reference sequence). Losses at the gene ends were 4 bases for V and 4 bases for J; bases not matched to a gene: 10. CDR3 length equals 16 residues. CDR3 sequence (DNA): TGTGCCAGCAGTTCCTGGACAGGGGAAAATGGCTATGGCTACACCTTC. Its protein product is CASSSWTGENGYGYTF.

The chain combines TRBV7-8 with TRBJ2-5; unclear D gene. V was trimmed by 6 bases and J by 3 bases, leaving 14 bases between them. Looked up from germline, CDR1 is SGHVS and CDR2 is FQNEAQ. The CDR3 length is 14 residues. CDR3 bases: TGTGCCAGCAGATCGGCCCCCCAGGAAGAGACCCAGTACTTC. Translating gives CASRSAPQEETQYF.

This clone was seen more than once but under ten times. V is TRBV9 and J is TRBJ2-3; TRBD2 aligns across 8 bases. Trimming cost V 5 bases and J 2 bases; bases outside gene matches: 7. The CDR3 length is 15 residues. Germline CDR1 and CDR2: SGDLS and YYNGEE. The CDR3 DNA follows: TGTGCCAGCAGTTACACTAGCGGACTCACAGATACGCAGTATTTT. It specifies CASSYTSGLTDTQYF.

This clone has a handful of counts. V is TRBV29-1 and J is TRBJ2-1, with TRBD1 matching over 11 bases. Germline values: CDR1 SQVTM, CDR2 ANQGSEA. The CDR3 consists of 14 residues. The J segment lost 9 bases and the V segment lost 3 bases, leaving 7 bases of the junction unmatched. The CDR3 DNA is TGCAGCGTTGACTTAGGACAGGGGGCAGGTGAGCAGTTCTTC. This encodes CSVDLGQGAGEQFF.

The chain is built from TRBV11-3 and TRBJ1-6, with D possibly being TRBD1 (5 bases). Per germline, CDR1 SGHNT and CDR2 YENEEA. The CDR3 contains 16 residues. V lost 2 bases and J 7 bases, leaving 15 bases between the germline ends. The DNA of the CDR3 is TGTGCCAGCAGCTTACGTCGAAGGGGAACGAATTCACCCCTCCACTTT. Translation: CASSLRRRGTNSPLHF.

CDR3 nucleotides: TGCGCCAGCAGCTTGGAAGCAGGGGGCATGGATACGCAGTATTTT. Its protein is CASSLEAGGMDTQYF. V usage is TRBV5-1 and J usage is TRBJ2-3; TRBD1 aligns across 8 bases. V lost 0 bases to trimming and J lost 6 bases; unmatched junction nucleotides: 6. The CDR3 is made up of 15 amino acids. The V gene's germline CDR1 is SGHRS and CDR2 YFSETQ. Combining the CDR3 with reference TRBV5-1 and TRBJ2-3 gives the whole variable domain KAGVTQTPRYLIKTRGQQVTLSCSPISGHRSVSWYQQTPGQGLQFLFEYFSETQRNKGNFPGRFSGRQFSNSRSEMNVSTLELGDSALYLCASSLEAGGMDTQYFGPGTRLTVL.

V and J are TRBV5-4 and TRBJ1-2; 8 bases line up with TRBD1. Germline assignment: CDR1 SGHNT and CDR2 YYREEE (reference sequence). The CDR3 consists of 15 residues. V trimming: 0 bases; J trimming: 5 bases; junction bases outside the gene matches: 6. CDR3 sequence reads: CASSLAQGAKYGYTF. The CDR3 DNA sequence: TGTGCCAGCAGCTTGGCTCAGGGGGCAAAATATGGCTACACCTTC.